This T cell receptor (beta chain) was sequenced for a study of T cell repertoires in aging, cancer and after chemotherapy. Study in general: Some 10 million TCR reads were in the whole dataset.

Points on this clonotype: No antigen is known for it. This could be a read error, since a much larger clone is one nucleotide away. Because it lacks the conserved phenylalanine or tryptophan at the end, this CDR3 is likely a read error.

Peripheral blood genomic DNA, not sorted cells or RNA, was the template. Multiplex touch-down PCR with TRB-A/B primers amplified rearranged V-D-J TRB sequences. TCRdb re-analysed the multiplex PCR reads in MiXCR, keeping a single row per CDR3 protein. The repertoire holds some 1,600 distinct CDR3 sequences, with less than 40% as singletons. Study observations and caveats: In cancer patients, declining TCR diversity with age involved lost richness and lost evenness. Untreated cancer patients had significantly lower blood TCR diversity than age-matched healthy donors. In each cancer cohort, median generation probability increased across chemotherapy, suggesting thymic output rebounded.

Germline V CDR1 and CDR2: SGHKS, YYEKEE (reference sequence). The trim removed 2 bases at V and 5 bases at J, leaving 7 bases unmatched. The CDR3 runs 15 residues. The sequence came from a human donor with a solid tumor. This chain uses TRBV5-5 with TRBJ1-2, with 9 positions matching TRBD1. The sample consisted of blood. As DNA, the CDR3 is TGTGCCAGCAGCTTAGCCGGGACAGGGATGTATGGCTACACCTTA. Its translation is CASSLAGTGMYGYTL.